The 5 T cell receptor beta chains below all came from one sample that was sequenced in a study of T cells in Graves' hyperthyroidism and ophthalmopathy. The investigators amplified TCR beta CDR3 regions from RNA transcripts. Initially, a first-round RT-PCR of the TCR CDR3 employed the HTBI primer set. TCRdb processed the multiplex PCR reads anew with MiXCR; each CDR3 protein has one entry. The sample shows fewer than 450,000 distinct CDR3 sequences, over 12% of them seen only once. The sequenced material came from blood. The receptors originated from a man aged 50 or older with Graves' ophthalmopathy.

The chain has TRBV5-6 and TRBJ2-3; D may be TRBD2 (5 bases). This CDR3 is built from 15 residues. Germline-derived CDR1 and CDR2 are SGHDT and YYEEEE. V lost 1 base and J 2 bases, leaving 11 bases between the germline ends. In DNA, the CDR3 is TGTGCCAGCAGCTTGATCAGGACTTACACAGATACGCAGTATTTT. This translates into CASSLIRTYTDTQYF. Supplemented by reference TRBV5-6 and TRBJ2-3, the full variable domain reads DAGVTQSPTHLIKTRGQQVTLRCSPKSGHDTVSWYQQALGQGPQFIFQYYEEEERQRGNFPDRFSGHQFPNYSSELNVNALLLGDSALYLCASSLIRTYTDTQYFGPGTRLTVL.

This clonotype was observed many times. CDR3 sequence: CASSPELAGESYEQYF. CDR3 nucleotide sequence: TGTGCCAGCAGTCCAGAACTAGCGGGAGAGTCCTACGAGCAGTACTTC. The J gene is TRBJ2-7, the V gene TRBV12-3 or TRBV12-4; 11 nucleotides agree with TRBD2. Germline trimming cut 5 bases from V and 1 base from J; bases unmatched to any gene: 7. The CDR3 covers 16 residues.

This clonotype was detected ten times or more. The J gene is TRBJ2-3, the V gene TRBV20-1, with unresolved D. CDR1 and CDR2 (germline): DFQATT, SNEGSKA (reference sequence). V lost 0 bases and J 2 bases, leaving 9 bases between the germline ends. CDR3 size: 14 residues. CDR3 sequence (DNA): TGCAGTGCTAGAGATCCGGCTTTCACAGATACGCAGTATTTT. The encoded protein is CSARDPAFTDTQYF.

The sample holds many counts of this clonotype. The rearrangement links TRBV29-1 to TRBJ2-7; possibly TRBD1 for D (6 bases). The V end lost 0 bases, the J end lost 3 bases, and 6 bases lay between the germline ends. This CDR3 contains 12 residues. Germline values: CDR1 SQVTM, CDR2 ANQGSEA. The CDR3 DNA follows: TGCAGCGTTGAAGAAGGGGGCTACGAGCAGTACTTC. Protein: CSVEEGGYEQYF.

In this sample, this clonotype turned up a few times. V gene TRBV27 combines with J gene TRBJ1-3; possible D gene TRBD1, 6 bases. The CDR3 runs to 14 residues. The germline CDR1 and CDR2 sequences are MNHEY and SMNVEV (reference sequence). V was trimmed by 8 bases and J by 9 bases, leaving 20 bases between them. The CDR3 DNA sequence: TGTGCCAGCTCTCAGGGGTTGGCTGCTGGCACCATATATTTT. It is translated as CASSQGLAAGTIYF.